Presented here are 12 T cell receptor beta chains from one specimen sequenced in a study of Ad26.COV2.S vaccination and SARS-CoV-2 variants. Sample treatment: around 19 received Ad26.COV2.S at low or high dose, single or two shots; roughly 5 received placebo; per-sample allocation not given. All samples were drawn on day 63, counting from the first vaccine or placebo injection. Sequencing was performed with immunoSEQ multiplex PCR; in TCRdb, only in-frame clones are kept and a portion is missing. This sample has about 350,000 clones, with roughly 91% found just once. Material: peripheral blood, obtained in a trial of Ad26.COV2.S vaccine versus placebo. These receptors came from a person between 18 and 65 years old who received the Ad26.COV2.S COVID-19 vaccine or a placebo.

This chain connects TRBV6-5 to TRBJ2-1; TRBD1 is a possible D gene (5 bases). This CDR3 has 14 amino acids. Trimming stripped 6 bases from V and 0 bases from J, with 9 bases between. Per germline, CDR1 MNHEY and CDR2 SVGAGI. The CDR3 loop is CASRSRASYNEQFF. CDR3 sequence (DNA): TGTGCCAGCAGAAGCAGGGCCTCCTACAATGAGCAGTTCTTC.

The CDR3 DNA reads as TGTGCCAGTAGTAGGGCAGGGGGTGGAGAAGCTTTCTTT. Its translation: CASSRAGGGEAFF. The rearrangement links TRBV19 to TRBJ1-1, with TRBD1 matching over 7 bases. V dropped 4 bases and J dropped 8; count of bases not matched to a gene: 7. Per germline, CDR1 LNHDA and CDR2 SQIVND (reference sequence). This CDR3 spans 13 amino acids.

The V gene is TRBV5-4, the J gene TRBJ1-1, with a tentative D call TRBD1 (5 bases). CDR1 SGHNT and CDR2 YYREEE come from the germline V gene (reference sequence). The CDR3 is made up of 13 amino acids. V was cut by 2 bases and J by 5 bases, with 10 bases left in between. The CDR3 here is CASSFGGGTEAFF. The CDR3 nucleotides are TGTGCCAGCAGCTTTGGCGGGGGAACTGAAGCTTTCTTT.

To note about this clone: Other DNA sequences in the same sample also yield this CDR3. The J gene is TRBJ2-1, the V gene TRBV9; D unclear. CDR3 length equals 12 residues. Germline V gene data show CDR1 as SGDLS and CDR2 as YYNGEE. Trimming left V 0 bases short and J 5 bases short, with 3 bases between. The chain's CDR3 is CASSVGDNEQFF. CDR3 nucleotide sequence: TGTGCCAGCAGCGTAGGAGACAATGAGCAGTTCTTC.

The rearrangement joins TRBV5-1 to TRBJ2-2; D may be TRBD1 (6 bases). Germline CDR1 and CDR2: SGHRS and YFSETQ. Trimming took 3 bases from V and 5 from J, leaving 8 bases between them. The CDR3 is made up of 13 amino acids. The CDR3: CASSSGETGELFF. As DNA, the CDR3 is TGCGCCAGCAGCTCAGGGGAAACCGGGGAGCTGTTTTTT. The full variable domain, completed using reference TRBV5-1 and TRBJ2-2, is KAGVTQTPRYLIKTRGQQVTLSCSPISGHRSVSWYQQTPGQGLQFLFEYFSETQRNKGNFPGRFSGRQFSNSRSEMNVSTLELGDSALYLCASSSGETGELFFGEGSRLTVL.

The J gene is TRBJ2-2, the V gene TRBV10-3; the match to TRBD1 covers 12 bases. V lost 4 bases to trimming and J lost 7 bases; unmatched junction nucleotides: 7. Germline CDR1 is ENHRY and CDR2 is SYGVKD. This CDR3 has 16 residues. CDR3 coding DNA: TGTGCCATCAGTGGATCAGGGACAGGGGGCTTCGGGGAGCTGTTTTTT. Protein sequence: CAISGSGTGGFGELFF.

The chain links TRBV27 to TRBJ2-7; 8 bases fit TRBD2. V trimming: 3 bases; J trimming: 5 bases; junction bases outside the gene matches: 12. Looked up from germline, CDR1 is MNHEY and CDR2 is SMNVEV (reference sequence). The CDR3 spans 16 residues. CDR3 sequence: CASSFLRSGSFNEQYF. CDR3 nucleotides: TGTGCCAGCAGTTTCCTAAGGAGCGGGAGCTTCAACGAGCAGTACTTC.

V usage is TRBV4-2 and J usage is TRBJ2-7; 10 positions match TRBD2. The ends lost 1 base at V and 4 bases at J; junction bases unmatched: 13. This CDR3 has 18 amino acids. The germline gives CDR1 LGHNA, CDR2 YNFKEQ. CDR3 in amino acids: CASSQGASGSRVPYEQYF. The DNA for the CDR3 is TGTGCCAGCAGCCAAGGGGCTAGCGGGAGTCGAGTCCCGTACGAGCAGTACTTC.

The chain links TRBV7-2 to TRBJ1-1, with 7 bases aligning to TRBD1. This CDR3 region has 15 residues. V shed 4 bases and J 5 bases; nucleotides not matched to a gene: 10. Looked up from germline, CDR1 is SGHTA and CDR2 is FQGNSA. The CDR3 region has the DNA TGTGCCAGCAGCTCTCAAGGGGGCCTTGGGACTGAAGCTTTCTTT. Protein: CASSSQGGLGTEAFF.

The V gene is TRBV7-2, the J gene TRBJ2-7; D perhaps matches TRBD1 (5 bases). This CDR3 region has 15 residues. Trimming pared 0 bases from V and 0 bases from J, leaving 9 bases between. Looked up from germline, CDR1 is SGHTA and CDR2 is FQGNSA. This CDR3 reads CASSLAPGNSYEQYF. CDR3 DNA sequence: TGTGCCAGCAGCTTAGCCCCAGGGAACTCCTACGAGCAGTACTTC.

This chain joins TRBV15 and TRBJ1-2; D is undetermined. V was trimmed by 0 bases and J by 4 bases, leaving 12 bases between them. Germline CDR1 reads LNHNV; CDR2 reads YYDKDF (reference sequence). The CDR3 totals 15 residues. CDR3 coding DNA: TGTGCCACCAGCAGAGAGTATGGCAGTTTCTATGGCTACACCTTC. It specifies CATSREYGSFYGYTF.

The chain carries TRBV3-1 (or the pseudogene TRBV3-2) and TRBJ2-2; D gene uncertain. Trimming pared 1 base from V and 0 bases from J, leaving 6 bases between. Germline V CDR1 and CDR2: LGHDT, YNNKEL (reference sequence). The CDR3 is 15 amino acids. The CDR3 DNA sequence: TGTGCCAGCAGCCAAGGTCCCGCGAACACCGGGGAGCTGTTTTTT. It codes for CASSQGPANTGELFF.